The 32 T cell receptor beta chains in this list originate from one sample, sequenced in a study of regulatory T cells in long-lasting Graves disease. Construction of TCR beta libraries relied on iRepertoire HTBI primers and on Arm-PCR targeting CDR3 regions. TCRdb re-called the multiplex PCR reads through MiXCR, storing one row per CDR3 protein. The data show 300,000 to 400,000 distinct CDR3 sequences, 16% seen once. Time point: newly diagnosed GD, antithyroid drugs for less than 3 months. Construction of the TCR library relied on RNA isolated from PBMCs. This sample also appeared in a second study, on T cells in Graves' hyperthyroidism and ophthalmopathy.

The source was peripheral blood mononuclear cells (PBMCs), collected at new diagnosis, from a patient treated with antithyroid drugs. These receptors all come from a man between 35 and 55 years old with Graves disease.

The CDR3 DNA is TGTGCCACCAGTGATACAAGCGGGGGGGCCTCCGAGCAGTACTTC. It specifies CATSDTSGGASEQYF. This chain joins TRBV24-1 and TRBJ2-7; the match to TRBD2 covers 10 bases. This CDR3 is 15 amino acids long. Looked up from germline, CDR1 is KGHDR and CDR2 is SFDVKD. V was pared by 3 bases and J by 6 bases, with 7 bases of the junction left unmatched.

The rearrangement joins TRBV18 to TRBJ2-5, with 7 bases that match TRBD1. Germline assignment: CDR1 KGHSH and CDR2 LQKENI. V was pared by 4 bases and J by 2 bases, with 4 bases of the junction left unmatched. The CDR3 contains 14 residues. The CDR3 DNA reads as TGTGCCAGCTCACAAGCAGGGGGACAAGAGACCCAGTACTTC. Its protein product is CASSQAGGQETQYF.

The chain links TRBV29-1 to TRBJ1-4; the match to TRBD1 covers 7 bases. The germline CDR1 and CDR2 sequences are SQVTM and ANQGSEA. V gave up 5 bases and J gave up 5 bases; unmatched junction bases: 2. The CDR3 is made up of 12 amino acids. The chain's CDR3 is CSVSRGNEKLFF. For the CDR3, the DNA is TGCAGCGTTAGCAGGGGGAATGAAAAACTGTTTTTT.

This clonotype was found many times. The gene calls are TRBV5-1 and TRBJ2-3; 10 nucleotides align to TRBD2. V was clipped by 3 bases and J by 5 bases; unmatched bases: 6. The CDR3 is 15 amino acids. Germline-derived CDR1 and CDR2 are SGHRS and YFSETQ. The CDR3 protein is CASSSGLARVDTQYF. The CDR3 DNA follows: TGCGCCAGCAGCTCGGGACTAGCGCGGGTAGATACGCAGTATTTT. Using reference TRBV5-1 and TRBJ2-3 for the parts outside the CDR3, the full variable domain is KAGVTQTPRYLIKTRGQQVTLSCSPISGHRSVSWYQQTPGQGLQFLFEYFSETQRNKGNFPGRFSGRQFSNSRSEMNVSTLELGDSALYLCASSSGLARVDTQYFGPGTRLTVL.

V usage is TRBV12-3 or TRBV12-4 and J usage is TRBJ2-3; 11 nucleotides agree with TRBD2. This CDR3 has 16 residues. The J segment lost 5 bases and the V segment lost 4 bases, leaving 8 bases of the junction unmatched. The CDR3 region has the DNA TGTGCCAGCAGTTGGGTAGCGGGGGGGACCAGAGATACGCAGTATTTT. It is translated as CASSWVAGGTRDTQYF.

The chain joins TRBV9 to TRBJ2-2, with TRBD1 matching over 10 bases. The CDR3 is 16 residues long. J lost 8 bases, V lost 1 base, and 8 bases had no gene match. In germline, CDR1 is SGDLS, CDR2 YYNGEE. The CDR3 nucleotides are TGTGCCAGCAGCGTAACCGGACAGGGGGGGGAGGGGGAGCTGTTTTTT. The encoded protein is CASSVTGQGGEGELFF.

This clonotype showed up many times. The CDR3 DNA follows: TGTGCCAGCAGAGCACTAGCGGGGGGGCCAAATACGCAGTATTTT. As protein: CASRALAGGPNTQYF. The V call is TRBV7-2, the J call TRBJ2-3, with 13 bases fitting TRBD2. Germline V lookup: CDR1 SGHTA, CDR2 FQGNSA. The CDR3 contains 15 residues. V dropped 6 bases and J dropped 7; count of bases not matched to a gene: 7.

Concerning this clonotype: A much larger clonotype is one base distant, so this may be a read error. The rearrangement links TRBV24-1 to TRBJ2-3; D uncertain. The V gene's germline CDR1 is KGHDR and CDR2 SFDVKD. The CDR3 consists of 13 residues. The CDR3 region is CATSDFYADTKYF. The CDR3 region has the DNA TGTGCCACCAGTGATTTTTACGCAGATACGAAGTATTTT.

Worth noting for this clonotype: Compared with germline, one end of the junction differs, possibly owing to a read error. This rearrangement joins TRBV6-1 to TRBJ2-5; tentative D call: TRBD1 (6 bases). Germline CDR1 and CDR2: MNHNS and SASEGT. CDR3 length equals 14 residues. CDR3 DNA: TGTGGCAGCACTCCCAGGGGAGCCCAAGAGACCCAGTACTTC. This sequence encodes CGSTPRGAQETQYF.

This clonotype has more than one count but fewer than ten. J is TRBJ2-2 and V is TRBV5-1, with a tentative D call TRBD2 (5 bases). Per germline, CDR1 SGHRS and CDR2 YFSETQ. The CDR3 is made up of 16 amino acids. V was cut by 0 bases and J by 1 base, with 10 bases left in between. CDR3 DNA sequence: TGCGCCAGCAGCTTGGATCGGGGAATGAACACCGGGGAGCTGTTTTTT. The encoded protein is CASSLDRGMNTGELFF.

This clonotype was observed many times. The chain has TRBV30 and TRBJ1-6; 8 nucleotides match TRBD1. Germline V gene sequence: CDR1 GTSNPN, CDR2 SVGIG (reference sequence). CDR3 length: 13 amino acids. V gave up 4 bases and J gave up 4 bases; unmatched junction bases: 0. Here the CDR3 reads CAWNRGYNSPLHF. The CDR3 DNA follows: TGTGCCTGGAACAGGGGGTATAATTCACCCCTCCACTTT.

V and J are TRBV2 and TRBJ2-1; D remains ambiguous. The V and J ends lost 8 bases and 3 bases respectively, with 5 bases between them. This CDR3 spans 11 amino acids. Germline V gene lookup returns CDR1 SNHLY and CDR2 FYNNEI. The DNA for the CDR3 is TGTGCCAGCCAGAACTACAATGAGCAGTTCTTC. As protein: CASQNYNEQFF.

This clonotype was observed a handful of times. The V gene is TRBV7-9, the J gene TRBJ2-2; 8 bases fit TRBD1. Per germline, CDR1 SEHNR and CDR2 FQNEAQ (reference sequence). This CDR3 region has 16 residues. Trimming removed 6 bases from V and 7 bases from J; junction bases left unmatched: 13. CDR3 nucleotides: TGTGCCAGCAGAATAGGACAGGGCACGTCGGGCGGGGAGCTGTTTTTT. Residues: CASRIGQGTSGGELFF.

The V gene is TRBV5-6, the J gene TRBJ1-1, with a possible D match to TRBD1 (6 bases). The length of the CDR3 is 16 residues. Germline V gene lookup returns CDR1 SGHDT and CDR2 YYEEEE. V was trimmed by 1 base and J by 0 bases, leaving 13 bases between them. The CDR3 here is CASSLFPGAMNTEAFF. CDR3 nucleotide sequence: TGTGCCAGCAGCTTGTTCCCAGGGGCGATGAACACTGAAGCTTTCTTT.

This clonotype was seen many times. The CDR3 DNA is TGTGCCAGCAGTGACGGACAGGTGAATGATGAGCAGTTCTTC. Translation: CASSDGQVNDEQFF. This rearrangement joins TRBV6-1 to TRBJ2-1; 7 bases line up with TRBD1. The CDR3 loop spans 14 amino acids. Germline CDR1 reads MNHNS; CDR2 reads SASEGT. The junction had 7 bases not matched to a gene; V was cut back by 3 bases and J by 8 bases.

This clonotype came up once. The rearrangement uses TRBV5-6 and TRBJ1-5; 8 bases align to TRBD1. Losses at the gene ends were 2 bases for V and 6 bases for J; bases not matched to a gene: 7. The CDR3 sequence is 15 residues long. Germline loops: CDR1 SGHDT, CDR2 YYEEEE. The CDR3 here is CASSFGGQGTQPQHF. As DNA, the CDR3 is TGTGCCAGCAGCTTTGGCGGACAGGGAACTCAGCCCCAGCATTTT.

J is TRBJ1-2 and V is TRBV5-4, with a tentative D call TRBD1 (5 bases). This CDR3 has 13 residues. The germline gives CDR1 SGHNT, CDR2 YYREEE (reference sequence). The V end lost 2 bases, the J end lost 10 bases, and 15 bases lay between the germline ends. The CDR3 nucleotides are TGTGCCAGCAGCTTTGCCACTCAGGGAATCTACACCTTC. Its protein is CASSFATQGIYTF.

Remarks on this clonotype: Given a far larger clone just one base away, this is likely a sequencing read error. The J gene is TRBJ1-1, the V gene TRBV7-9, with a tentative D call TRBD1 (5 bases). CDR1 SEHNR and CDR2 FQNEAQ come from the germline V gene (reference sequence). V was cut by 4 bases and J by 8 bases, with 14 bases left in between. There are 13 residues in the CDR3. The CDR3 region is CASSSRGSIEAFF. Here the CDR3 DNA reads TGTGCCAGCAGCTCCCGGGGGTCGATCGAAGCTTTCTTT.

This clonotype came up many times. The chain combines TRBV28 with TRBJ1-3; tentative D call: TRBD1 (5 bases). Per the germline V gene, CDR1 is MDHEN and CDR2 is SYDVKM. There are 14 residues in the CDR3. Trimming took 2 bases from V and 2 from J, leaving 7 bases between them. In DNA, the CDR3 is TGTGCCAGCAGTTTAGGGGGAGCTGGAAACACCATATATTTT. Encoded protein: CASSLGGAGNTIYF. Combining the CDR3 with reference TRBV28 and TRBJ1-3 gives the whole variable domain DVKVTQSSRYLVKRTGEKVFLECVQDMDHENMFWYRQDPGLGLRLIYFSYDVKMKEKGDIPEGYSVSREKKERFSLILESASTNQTSMYLCASSLGGAGNTIYFGEGSWLTVV.

This clonotype was detected ten times or more. This chain links TRBV4-1 with TRBJ1-5; possible D gene TRBD1, 5 bases. The germline V gene has CDR1 MGHRA and CDR2 YSYEKL. The CDR3 totals 14 residues. V was pared by 2 bases and J by 9 bases, with 14 bases between. CDR3 residues: CASSQPSRRVPQHF. CDR3 nucleotides: TGCGCCAGCAGCCAACCCAGCCGCAGGGTGCCCCAGCATTTT.

The genes are TRBV28 and TRBJ2-1; TRBD1 might be the D (6 bases). This CDR3 comprises 15 residues. The V end lost 7 bases, the J end lost 5 bases, and 18 bases lay between the germline ends. Per the germline V gene, CDR1 is MDHEN and CDR2 is SYDVKM. The DNA for the CDR3 is TGTGCCAGCACAGCATGGGGGCTCGCGAACAATGAGCAGTTCTTC. This gives the protein CASTAWGLANNEQFF. Full variable domain (remainder filled in from reference TRBV28 and TRBJ2-1): DVKVTQSSRYLVKRTGEKVFLECVQDMDHENMFWYRQDPGLGLRLIYFSYDVKMKEKGDIPEGYSVSREKKERFSLILESASTNQTSMYLCASTAWGLANNEQFFGPGTRLTVL.

This clonotype was recorded at least ten times. The chain recombines TRBV7-2 with TRBJ2-7; perhaps TRBD1 as D (5 bases). Per the germline V gene, CDR1 is SGHTA and CDR2 is FQGNSA. V gave up 1 base and J gave up 6 bases, with 13 bases separating them. There are 14 residues in the CDR3. The CDR3 is CASSLGQGYPEQYF. The CDR3 nucleotides read TGTGCCAGCAGCTTAGGCCAGGGTTACCCCGAGCAGTACTTC.

The sample holds a few counts of this clonotype. The genes are TRBV4-1 and TRBJ1-6, with TRBD1 matching over 7 bases. The germline V gene has CDR1 MGHRA and CDR2 YSYEKL. V lost 6 bases and J lost 6; bases outside the gene matches: 14. The CDR3 contains 17 residues. CDR3 nucleotides: TGCGCCAGCAGTCCGAGGGACAGCTCCTTCGGTAATTCACCCCTCCACTTT. Protein product: CASSPRDSSFGNSPLHF.

A few counts support this clonotype. This chain uses TRBV24-1 with TRBJ2-5, with D possibly TRBD2 on 5 matching bases. Near its end, the DNA agrees better with TRBJ2-1, so the J call may be wrong. This CDR3 has 15 residues. The germline V gene has CDR1 KGHDR and CDR2 SFDVKD. CDR3 in DNA: TGTGCCACCAGTGCCTCTGAGGGCGGACACAATGAGCAGTTCTTC. This encodes CATSASEGGHNEQFF.

This clonotype was counted ten times or more. V and J are TRBV2 and TRBJ2-7, with 8 bases that match TRBD1. This CDR3 has 13 amino acids. CDR1 is SNHLY, CDR2 FYNNEI, per germline. The junction had 2 bases not matched to a gene; V was cut back by 7 bases and J by 0 bases. The CDR3 is CASTGGASYEQYF. CDR3 coding DNA: TGTGCCAGCACAGGGGGCGCCTCCTACGAGCAGTACTTC.

This clonotype occurred many times. The junction departs from germline at one end; a sequencing error may be responsible. The V gene is TRBV7-7, the J gene TRBJ2-1; TRBD1 aligns across 8 bases. This CDR3 has 15 amino acids. Germline lookup yields CDR1 SSHAT and CDR2 FNYEAQ (reference sequence). CDR3 in DNA: TGTGCTAGCAGCCCCACAGGGGGCTCCTACAATGAGCAGTTCTTC. Its protein product is CASSPTGGSYNEQFF.

This clonotype was counted many times. The DNA of the CDR3 is TGTGCCAGCAGCCTAAAGAGCAATGAGCAGTTCTTC. It specifies CASSLKSNEQFF. This chain connects TRBV3-1 to TRBJ2-1; D gene uncertain. The CDR3 is 12 residues long. Deletions cut 4 bases from V and 6 bases from J, with 7 bases between. The germline V gene encodes CDR1 LGHDT and CDR2 YNNKEL (reference sequence).

This clonotype came up a few times. This sequence joins TRBV6-1 and TRBJ2-2, with a possible D match to TRBD1 (7 bases). The CDR3 runs to 16 residues. Germline V gene lookup returns CDR1 MNHNS and CDR2 SASEGT. V was shortened by 4 bases and J by 2 bases, with 14 bases between the two germline ends. The CDR3 DNA reads TGTGCCAGCAGTGCACAGGGGAGGAAAAACACCGGGGAGCTGTTTTTT. Translation gives CASSAQGRKNTGELFF.

This clonotype was seen only a few times. This chain connects TRBV19 to TRBJ1-1, with 7 bases that match TRBD1. The ends lost 7 bases at V and 4 bases at J; junction bases unmatched: 12. The CDR3 length is 15 residues. Germline V gene sequence: CDR1 LNHDA, CDR2 SQIVND (reference sequence). CDR3 nucleotide sequence: TGTGCCAGTATGAGGGGGCGGGGGTTCGGCACTGAAGCTTTCTTT. The encoded protein is CASMRGRGFGTEAFF.

This clonotype was picked up a small number of times. Written as DNA, the CDR3 is TGTGCCAGCAACCTATTGGGGGGCGCGGCTAATGAAAAACTGTTTTTT. Its translation is CASNLLGGAANEKLFF. The rearrangement uses TRBV6-1 and TRBJ1-4, with D perhaps matching TRBD1 (6 bases). The CDR3 contains 16 residues. Between the trimmed V and J ends, which lost 7 bases and 3 bases, there was a span of 18 bases. CDR1 MNHNS and CDR2 SASEGT come from the germline V gene.

This clonotype was recorded at least ten times. CDR3 nucleotide sequence: TGTGCCAGCAGGACGTACAGAGATTCGGAGACCCAGTACTTC. Its translation: CASRTYRDSETQYF. The J gene is TRBJ2-5, the V gene TRBV2; D is unresolved. From germline, CDR1 is SNHLY and CDR2 FYNNEI. CDR3 length: 14 amino acids. Trimming stripped 6 bases from V and 5 bases from J, with 16 bases between.

This clonotype was observed a few times. This chain uses TRBV6-1 with TRBJ1-6; no firm D call. Trimming removed 2 bases from V and 9 bases from J, with 8 bases in between. This CDR3 is 13 amino acids long. Germline CDR1 is MNHNS and CDR2 is SASEGT. CDR3 amino acids: CASSETGSSPLHF. CDR3 sequence (DNA): TGTGCCAGCAGTGAAACGGGTAGTTCACCCCTCCACTTT.